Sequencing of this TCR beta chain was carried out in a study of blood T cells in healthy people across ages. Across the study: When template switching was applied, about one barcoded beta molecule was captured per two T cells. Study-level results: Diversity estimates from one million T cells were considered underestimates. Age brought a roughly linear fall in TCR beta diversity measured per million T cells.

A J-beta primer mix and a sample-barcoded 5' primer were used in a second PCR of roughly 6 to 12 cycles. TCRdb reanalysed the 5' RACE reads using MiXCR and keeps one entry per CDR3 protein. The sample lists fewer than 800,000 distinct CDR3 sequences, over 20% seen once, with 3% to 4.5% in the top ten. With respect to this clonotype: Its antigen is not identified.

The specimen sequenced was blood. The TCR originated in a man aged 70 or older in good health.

CDR3: CASSLDGDRARYGYTF. In DNA form, the CDR3 reads TGTGCCAGCAGCTTGGATGGGGACAGGGCCCGCTATGGCTACACCTTC. The chain joins TRBV5-4 to TRBJ1-2; 9 nucleotides line up with TRBD1. V dropped 0 bases and J dropped 4; count of bases not matched to a gene: 7. CDR3 size: 16 residues. Germline V gene data show CDR1 as SGHNT and CDR2 as YYREEE (reference sequence).